This T cell receptor (beta chain) emerged from a study of CD8 T cells in ankylosing spondylitis. Regarding the study as a whole: Some of the motif variants had earlier been found in reactive arthritis patients' fluid and blood. In peripheral blood, disease-linked CD8+ clones occurred at relatively low frequencies.

This CDR3 has 12 amino acids. Trimming left V 0 bases short and J 5 bases short, with 7 bases between. The germline V gene encodes CDR1 GTSNPN and CDR2 SVGIG (reference sequence). This clonotype was counted at least ten times. Its antigen is unidentified. TCRdb reprocessed the 5' RACE reads with MiXCR, giving one entry per CDR3 protein. Here the sample spans around 75,000 distinct CDR3 sequences, approximately 5.3% being singletons. The J gene is TRBJ2-5, the V gene TRBV30, with D unclear. The sequencing sample was made of blood, either unsorted or a sorted T cell fraction (not recorded which). The TCR sequence derives from a male donor with ankylosing spondylitis or in good health (not recorded which). The CDR3 here is CAWSVFGETQYF. DNA for the CDR3: TGTGCCTGGAGTGTATTCGGGGAGACCCAGTACTTC.